This T cell receptor (beta chain) came from a study of metastatic and nonmetastatic thyroid tumors. The wider study: Samples came from malignant and benign thyroid patients, and repertoires were compared across blood and tumor or nodule tissue. The study, taken as a whole, reports: A significant increase in TCR beta diversity was reportedly seen in malignant thyroid tumors relative to benign nodules, in blood and tumor.

CDR1 MNHEY and CDR2 SMNVEV come from the germline V gene (reference sequence). This CDR3 has 13 amino acids. Before thyroid surgery, none of the patients had received any treatment. Authors' data handling: Construction of a distant-metastasis classifier for papillary thyroid cancer relied on CDR3 differences across clinicopathological groups. TCRdb reprocessed the PCR reads via MiXCR. These V and J calls rely on TCRdb rather than the paper's analysis. The table has about 28,000 clones, roughly 4% seen once. The table lists this clone with a few counts. Its antigen is unknown. This TCR was sampled from a male donor with papillary thyroid cancer or a benign thyroid nodule (not recorded which). Some clones in this sample may be carry-over from other donors' samples. The chain links TRBV27 to TRBJ2-7, with D possibly TRBD1 on 5 matching bases. What was sequenced was blood. In DNA, the CDR3 is TGTGCGTCCGGTTGGGGCCCTCACTACGAGCAGTACTTC. It yields the protein CASGWGPHYEQYF.